The entry that follows covers one TCR beta chain sequence. No antigen is known for it. Sequenced by immunoSEQ multiplex PCR; TCRdb stores in-frame clones only, minus some. The data contain 120,000 or so clones, more than 80% of them singletons. This record belongs to a study of T cell responses to AZD1222 COVID-19 vaccine. Points from the study as a whole: Dominant CD4 TCR responses targeted spike regions 160-218 and 743-854. Baseline testing showed seropositivity in only six or seven AZD1222 recipients. Sampled repertoires all dated from after the peak T cell response.

The source of this sequence is an adult in good health. Sequencing was performed on peripheral blood, taken on day 0 of AZD1222 vaccination.

The CDR3 DNA reads TGTGCCAGCAGCTTAGCGAGACTCCGGACAAATGGCTACACCTTC. It translates to CASSLARLRTNGYTF. The chain couples TRBV7-2 to TRBJ1-2, with D perhaps matching TRBD1 (5 bases). CDR3 length: 15 residues. The V end was cut by 0 bases, the J end by 6 bases, with 14 bases between. The germline CDR1 and CDR2 sequences are SGHTA and FQGNSA. Combining the CDR3 with reference TRBV7-2 and TRBJ1-2 gives the whole variable domain GAGVSQSPSNKVTEKGKDVELRCDPISGHTALYWYRQSLGQGLEFLIYFQGNSAPDKSGLPSDRFSAERTGGSVSTLTIQRTQQEDSAVYLCASSLARLRTNGYTFGSGTRLTVV.